This entry lists 8 T cell receptor beta chains sequenced from one sample in a study of T cell changes during pregnancy in multiple sclerosis. The repertoire was sequenced with immunoSEQ multiplex PCR; TCRdb's copy has only in-frame clones and lacks some. Among about 79,000 clones listed, 90% to 95% were seen once. This sample comprised CD4+ T cells from peripheral blood mononuclear cells, obtained in the second trimester of pregnancy. Receptors originate from a female donor with multiple sclerosis, enrolled in a pregnancy study.

This chain joins TRBV5-5 and TRBJ1-5; 7 bases line up with TRBD1. Germline CDR1 and CDR2: SGHKS and YYEKEE (reference sequence). After removal of 0 bases from V and 6 bases from J, the junction contained 3 bases not matched to a gene. The CDR3 spans 14 residues. The CDR3 reads CASSLAGGGQPQHF. The CDR3 DNA is TGTGCCAGCAGCTTGGCAGGGGGTGGTCAGCCCCAGCATTTT.

The V and J genes are TRBV27 and TRBJ1-3; TRBD1 aligns across 7 bases. In germline, CDR1 is MNHEY, CDR2 SMNVEV (reference sequence). The junction had 8 bases not matched to a gene; V was cut back by 7 bases and J by 8 bases. The CDR3 runs to 13 residues. In DNA, the CDR3 is TGTGCCAGCAAGAACAGCGACAGGGACACCATATATTTT. Translated, it gives CASKNSDRDTIYF.

This clone has just one count. The genes are TRBV28 and TRBJ2-2; tentative D call: TRBD2 (5 bases). The V gene lost 5 bases and the J gene lost 0 bases, with 10 bases spanning the gap. Germline V lookup: CDR1 MDHEN, CDR2 SYDVKM. There are 15 residues in the CDR3. The CDR3 reads CASSPRTANTGELFF. The CDR3 region has the DNA TGTGCCAGCAGTCCAAGGACTGCGAACACCGGGGAGCTGTTTTTT. Supplemented by reference TRBV28 and TRBJ2-2, the full variable domain reads DVKVTQSSRYLVKRTGEKVFLECVQDMDHENMFWYRQDPGLGLRLIYFSYDVKMKEKGDIPEGYSVSREKKERFSLILESASTNQTSMYLCASSPRTANTGELFFGEGSRLTVL.

The chain uses TRBV5-1 and TRBJ2-1; 9 bases agree with TRBD1. V dropped 7 bases and J dropped 2; count of bases not matched to a gene: 4. The CDR3 runs to 14 residues. CDR1 and CDR2 (germline): SGHRS, YFSETQ. CDR3 nucleotides: TGCGCCAGCGGGACAGGGCCCCCCTACAATGAGCAGTTCTTC. Amino acids: CASGTGPPYNEQFF.

V is TRBV5-4 and J is TRBJ1-2; no reliable D call. The germline V gene encodes CDR1 SGHNT and CDR2 YYREEE (reference sequence). This CDR3 has 13 residues. Trimming removed 0 bases from V and 4 bases from J, with 7 bases in between. The CDR3 DNA reads TGTGCCAGCAGCTTGGCCGGGATCTATGGCTACACCTTC. It specifies CASSLAGIYGYTF.

This chain joins TRBV6-5 and TRBJ1-1; tentative D call: TRBD1 (5 bases). Deletions cut 2 bases from V and 1 base from J, with 8 bases between. This CDR3 has 14 amino acids. Germline lookup yields CDR1 MNHEY and CDR2 SVGAGI. The CDR3 loop is CASSYVQGNTEAFF. The CDR3 DNA is TGTGCCAGCAGTTACGTTCAGGGGAACACTGAAGCTTTCTTT.

The V gene is TRBV25-1, the J gene TRBJ1-1; maybe TRBD1 (5 bases). The CDR3 is 13 amino acids. V lost 10 bases and J 2 bases, leaving 14 bases between the germline ends. CDR1 and CDR2 from the germline V gene are MGHDK and SYGVNS. As DNA, the CDR3 is TGTGCCACCAGGAGGCAGGGCAACACTGAAGCTTTCTTT. It codes for CATRRQGNTEAFF.

The J gene is TRBJ1-4, the V gene TRBV5-1; D unclear. The germline V gene has CDR1 SGHRS and CDR2 YFSETQ. The CDR3 has 15 amino acids. V was trimmed by 0 bases and J by 3 bases, leaving 9 bases between them. The CDR3 DNA reads TGCGCCAGCAGCTTGGGTCGGGGAGCTAATGAAAAACTGTTTTTT. Protein product: CASSLGRGANEKLFF.